This TCR beta chain derives from a study of spatial heterogeneity in lung cancer. Study overall: Unique TCR and UMI combinations averaged more than ten appearances each in raw reads.

Every TCR cDNA molecule bore its own unique molecular identifier. TCRdb independently ran MiXCR on the 5' RACE reads; one entry per CDR3 protein. The data hold about 48,000 distinct CDR3 sequences, with under 6% observed a single time. This clonotype was observed many times. The time point is: sample taken at primary tumor resection. The donor group consisted of around 77 patients who had untreated, early-stage non-small cell lung cancer. The length of the CDR3 is 17 residues. CDR1 is SGHRS, CDR2 YFSETQ, per germline. Trimming removed 0 bases at V and 1 base at J, with 14 bases between. Sequencing used PBMCs, obtained at surgery. The source is a male donor with early-stage non-small cell lung cancer. V gene TRBV5-1 combines with J gene TRBJ2-1; D is unresolved. The CDR3 nucleotides read TGCGCCAGCAGCTTGGGGATCGGACCTACTTCCTACAATGAGCAGTTCTTC. Protein product: CASSLGIGPTSYNEQFF.